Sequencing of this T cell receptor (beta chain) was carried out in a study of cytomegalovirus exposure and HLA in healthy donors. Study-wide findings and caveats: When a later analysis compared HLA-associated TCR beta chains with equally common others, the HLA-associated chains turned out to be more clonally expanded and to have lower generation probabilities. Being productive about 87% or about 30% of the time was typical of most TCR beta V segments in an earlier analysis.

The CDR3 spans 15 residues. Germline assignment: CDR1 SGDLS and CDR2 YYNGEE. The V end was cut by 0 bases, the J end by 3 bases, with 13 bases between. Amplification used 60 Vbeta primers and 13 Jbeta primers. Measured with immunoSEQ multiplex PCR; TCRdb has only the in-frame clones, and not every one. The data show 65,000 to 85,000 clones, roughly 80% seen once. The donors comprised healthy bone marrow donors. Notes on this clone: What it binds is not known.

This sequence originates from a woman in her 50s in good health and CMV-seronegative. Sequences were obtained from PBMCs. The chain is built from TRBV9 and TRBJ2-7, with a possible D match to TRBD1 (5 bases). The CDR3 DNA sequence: TGTGCCAGCAGCGTAGACGTGGACACCATCTACGAGCAGTACTTC. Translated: CASSVDVDTIYEQYF.